The text below deals with one T cell receptor beta chain. Libraries were prepared by immunoSEQ multiplex PCR; TCRdb keeps only in-frame clonotypes and omits some of them. This table holds approximately 300,000 clones, about nine tenths found once. The record originates from a study of blood T cell repertoires in COVID-19. Study context: Sites in the United States, Italy and Spain provided acute and convalescent COVID-19 samples. The analysed material was cDNA or gDNA that came from T cells, B-cell-depleted T cells, or PBMCs.

V was clipped by 2 bases and J by 0 bases, with 10 bases between them. Germline lookup yields CDR1 SEHNR and CDR2 FQNEAQ (reference sequence). The CDR3 sequence is 16 residues long. Donors were grouped by their self-reported clinical history. Two consecutive negative NP/OP PCR tests, clearance, or resolved symptoms defined Cohort 3 recovery. Sample: PBMCs or T cells enriched from blood (not recorded which). This TCR was recovered from a man under 40 who had recovered from COVID-19. V and J are TRBV7-9 and TRBJ2-2; D is perhaps TRBD2 (5 bases). The CDR3 spells CASSLRADSNTGELFF. Here the CDR3 DNA reads TGTGCCAGCAGCTTACGGGCGGACTCGAACACCGGGGAGCTGTTTTTT.